This record covers a single T cell receptor beta chain. No antigen is known for it. This entry belongs to a study of cytomegalovirus exposure and HLA in healthy donors. Germline CDR1 and CDR2: GTSNPN and SVGIG (reference sequence). The length of the CDR3 is 15 residues. The V gene lost 1 base and the J gene lost 3 bases, with 16 bases spanning the gap. Primers included in the PCR were 60 Vbeta and 13 Jbeta primers. This table comes from immunoSEQ multiplex PCR, and its TCRdb copy is limited to in-frame clones, with some not included. The clone table shows 30,000 to 35,000 clones, with the ten largest holding under 4%. Findings of the study overall: At a 0.05 false discovery rate, a later analysis found roughly 17,000 TCR beta sequences to be associated with HLA alleles. Indistinguishability led to the exclusion of some V segments, TRBV6-2 and TRBV6-3 included.

The rearrangement joins TRBV30 to TRBJ2-7; perhaps TRBD2 as D (6 bases). This clonotype was obtained from a woman between 40 and 55 years old in good health and CMV-seropositive. Sequencing input: PBMCs. The CDR3 region has the DNA TGTGCCTGGAGTGCCGGTGCGGGGCAGGGCTACGAGCAGTACTTC. Protein: CAWSAGAGQGYEQYF.